This T cell receptor (beta chain) was obtained from a study of blood T cell repertoires in COVID-19. Turning to the study itself: Material from acute and convalescent COVID-19 was sourced from the United States, Italy and Spain. The analysed material was cDNA or gDNA that came from T cells, B-cell-depleted T cells, or PBMCs.

As handled by the study authors: Cell counts per sample came from amplifying reference gene primers. The method was immunoSEQ multiplex PCR; TCRdb's version includes in-frame clones alone and lacks a portion of them. That table is the source of V, J and clone size, and D and trimming were worked out from the DNA. The sample yields 120,000 or so clones, 86% seen once. This CDR3 is 17 amino acids long. Germline V CDR1 and CDR2: SGHTA, FQGNSA. V was clipped by 1 base and J by 6 bases; unmatched bases: 13. The clonotype originates from a man aged 40-55 years with acute or convalescent COVID-19. The chain couples TRBV7-2 to TRBJ2-3; 7 nucleotides line up with TRBD2. Sequenced input: peripheral blood. The CDR3 bases are TGTGCCAGCAGCTTAGATAATCTAGTTTGGGGGGGGGATACGCAGTATTTT. This translates into CASSLDNLVWGGDTQYF.